This T cell receptor (beta chain) is drawn from a study of blood T cell repertoires in COVID-19. In the study's own analysis: Using reference gene primer amplification, nucleated cell counts were estimated. Some clones are missing from TCRdb's copy, which holds only in-frame ones; the method was immunoSEQ multiplex PCR. That table furnishes V, J and clone size, whereas the DNA furnished D and trimming. The table shows about 220,000 clones, with 83% occurring only once. The ends lost 4 bases at V and 4 bases at J; junction bases unmatched: 11. CDR3 length: 16 amino acids. CDR1 and CDR2 (germline): MGHRA, YSYEKL. Shortly before study entry, within 2 weeks, exposed participants had met a COVID-19 case.

The sample comprised PBMCs or T cells enriched from blood (not recorded which). The TCR sequence derives from a woman in her forties or fifties who had been exposed to COVID-19. The chain uses TRBV4-1 and TRBJ2-3; 7 bases match TRBD2. The CDR3 region has the DNA TGCGCCAGCAGCCCTCATAGTGGGGGGGGGTCAGATACGCAGTATTTT. The encoded protein is CASSPHSGGGSDTQYF.